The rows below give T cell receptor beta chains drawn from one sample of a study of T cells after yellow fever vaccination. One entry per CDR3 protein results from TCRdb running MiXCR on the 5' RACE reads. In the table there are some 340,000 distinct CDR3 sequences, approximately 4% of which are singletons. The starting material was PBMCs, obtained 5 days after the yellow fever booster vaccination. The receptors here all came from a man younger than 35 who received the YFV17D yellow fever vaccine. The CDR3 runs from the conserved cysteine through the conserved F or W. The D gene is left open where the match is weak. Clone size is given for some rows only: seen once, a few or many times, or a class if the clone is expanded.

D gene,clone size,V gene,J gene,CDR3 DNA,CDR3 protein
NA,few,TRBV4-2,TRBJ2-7,TGTGCCAGCAGCCAAGATGTGGCTTGGGAGCAGTACTTC,CASSQDVAWEQYF
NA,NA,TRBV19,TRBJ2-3,TGTGCCAGTACAGAGCGGGCCAGGGGTACGCAGTATTTT,CASTERARGTQYF
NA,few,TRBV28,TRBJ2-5,TGTGCCAGCAGTTTACCACCCTTGGAGACCCAGTACTTC,CASSLPPLETQYF
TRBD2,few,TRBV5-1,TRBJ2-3,TGCGCCAGCAGCGTTGGGACTAGCGGGGGTTTAAGCACAGATACGCAGTATTTT,CASSVGTSGGLSTDTQYF
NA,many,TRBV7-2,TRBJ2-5,TGTGCCAGCCTGAGGGCGGTCTGGGAGACCCAGTACTTC,CASLRAVWETQYF
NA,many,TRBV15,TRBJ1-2,TGTGCCACCAGCAGAACCACCCCAGGCTATGGCTACACCTTC,CATSRTTPGYGYTF
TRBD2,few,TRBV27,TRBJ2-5,TGTGCCAGCGCCGAACTTCGGGGGGTGGTGGAGACCCAGTACTTC,CASAELRGVVETQYF
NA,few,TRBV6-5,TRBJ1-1,TGTGCCAGCAGTTACGGAGTAGAGGGGACTGAAGCTTTCTTT,CASSYGVEGTEAFF
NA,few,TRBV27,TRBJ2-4,TGTGCCAGCAGTTTATTGGGGCCCAAAAACATTCAGTACTTC,CASSLLGPKNIQYF
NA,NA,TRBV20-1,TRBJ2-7,TGCAGTGCTAGTGTCACTTCAGGACACGGAAAGTACTTC,CSASVTSGHGKYF